This entry lists 16 T cell receptor beta chains sequenced from one sample in a study of T cells after yellow fever vaccination (dated by TCRdb to 2018 to 2020). The label giving this sample's treatment or condition can be read as: live attenuated yellow fever vaccine strain. The library was obtained by 5' RACE. The instrument given in TCRdb is Illumina HiSeq 2500. TCRdb passed the public sequencing reads through fastp at Q25 and MiXCR, retaining productive beta sequences. Duplicate CDR3 protein sequences are folded into a single record with the most common DNA and genes. The sample includes approximately 300,000 distinct CDR3 sequences, with around 6.8% observed a single time. Together, the top ten hold 15% to 20% of the sample. The sequencing used PBMCs, collected 45 days after the first yellow fever vaccination. All receptors come from a man between 18 and 35 years old who received the YFV17D yellow fever vaccine.

This chain connects TRBV4-1 to TRBJ2-7, with D possibly matching TRBD1 (6 bases). Per the germline V gene, CDR1 is MGHRA and CDR2 is YSYEKL. The ends were cut back, 2 bases at V and 5 bases at J, with 16 bases in the middle. The CDR3 spans 15 residues. CDR3 in amino acids: CASSQRPVRGDEQYF. The CDR3 DNA follows: TGCGCCAGCAGCCAACGTCCGGTCAGGGGCGACGAGCAGTACTTC.

Many counts were recorded for this clonotype. The chain uses TRBV12-3 or TRBV12-4 and TRBJ1-6; D might be TRBD1 (5 bases). Trimming removed 8 bases at V and 7 bases at J, with 9 bases between. The CDR3 length is 12 residues. The CDR3 loop reads CASLGGNSPLHF. The CDR3 DNA sequence: TGTGCCAGCCTGGGGGGGAATTCACCCCTCCACTTT.

This clonotype appeared a few times. The genes are TRBV28 and TRBJ2-7; D tentatively fits TRBD1 or TRBD2 (6 bases each). The CDR3 sequence is 12 residues long. In germline, CDR1 is MDHEN, CDR2 SYDVKM. Trimming stripped 9 bases from V and 6 bases from J, with 15 bases between. The CDR3 DNA sequence: TGTGCCAGTGAGACAGGAGGGCTCGAGCAGTACTTC. Translating gives CASETGGLEQYF.

The chain recombines TRBV6-1 with TRBJ1-4; a possible D gene is TRBD1 (6 bases). There are 15 residues in the CDR3. Germline V gene lookup returns CDR1 MNHNS and CDR2 SASEGT. V lost 5 bases to trimming and J lost 8 bases, with 18 bases between them. CDR3 in DNA: TGTGCCAGCAGTCCCAGGGGCAGGGACGGAGAAAAACTGTTTTTT. It codes for CASSPRGRDGEKLFF.

The J gene is TRBJ1-2, the V gene TRBV5-1; no clear D gene. Trimming left V 4 bases short and J 0 bases short, with 10 bases between. Germline CDR1 SGHRS, CDR2 YFSETQ. This CDR3 comprises 14 residues. The CDR3 reads CASSPSQANYGYTF. The CDR3 DNA follows: TGCGCCAGCAGCCCCTCACAAGCTAACTATGGCTACACCTTC.

This clonotype appeared a few times. The rearrangement links TRBV15 to TRBJ2-3, with a possible D match to TRBD2 (6 bases). This CDR3 is built from 14 residues. The germline gives CDR1 LNHNV, CDR2 YYDKDF (reference sequence). The V end lost 3 bases, the J end lost 1 base, and 8 bases lay between the germline ends. The CDR3 DNA is TGTGCCACCAGCAGCGAGCGGGGCACAGATACGCAGTATTTT. Translation gives CATSSERGTDTQYF.

This chain connects TRBV7-9 to TRBJ1-5; D is unclear. The germline CDR1 and CDR2 sequences are SEHNR and FQNEAQ (reference sequence). Trimming shortened V by 3 bases and J by 0 bases, and 12 bases separated the two germline ends. The CDR3 is 16 amino acids. The CDR3 sequence is CASSFGTVYSNQPQHF. The CDR3 bases are TGTGCCAGCAGCTTTGGTACAGTTTATAGCAATCAGCCCCAGCATTTT.

This clonotype came up many times. The chain links TRBV3-1 to TRBJ2-3; D perhaps matches TRBD1 (5 bases). V lost 4 bases and J lost 6, with 11 bases in between. The CDR3 extends over 13 amino acids. Per the germline V gene, CDR1 is LGHDT and CDR2 is YNNKEL (reference sequence). The CDR3 loop is CASSRLGVDTQYF. The CDR3 DNA sequence: TGTGCCAGCAGCCGCTTAGGGGTCGATACGCAGTATTTT.

A few counts support this clonotype. The chain joins TRBV20-1 to TRBJ2-7; D is perhaps TRBD2 (5 bases). Germline V gene data show CDR1 as DFQATT and CDR2 as SNEGSKA (reference sequence). Trimming left V 2 bases short and J 6 bases short, with 17 bases between. There are 14 residues in the CDR3. As DNA, the CDR3 is TGCAGTGCTAGATTCGGGAATCTCCTAGCCGAGCAGTACTTC. Encoded protein: CSARFGNLLAEQYF.

This clonotype occurred a few times. J is TRBJ1-1 and V is TRBV7-9; D unclear. CDR1 is SEHNR, CDR2 FQNEAQ, per germline (reference sequence). This CDR3 spans 12 amino acids. Trimming removed 5 bases from V and 3 bases from J, with 7 bases in between. The chain's CDR3 is CASSEWDTEAFF. CDR3 DNA: TGTGCCAGCAGCGAATGGGACACTGAAGCTTTCTTT.

This clonotype was seen only a few times. V usage is TRBV20-1 and J usage is TRBJ2-2; possibly TRBD2 for D (6 bases). This CDR3 spans 16 amino acids. Germline CDR1 DFQATT, CDR2 SNEGSKA (reference sequence). With 0 bases removed from V and 2 bases from J, the gap between germline ends came to 13 bases. The CDR3 is CSARDMRLENTGELFF. The CDR3 DNA sequence: TGCAGTGCTAGAGATATGAGACTAGAAAACACCGGGGAGCTGTTTTTT.

Only a few counts were recorded for this clonotype. The chain links TRBV3-1 to TRBJ2-4; tentatively, D is TRBD2 (5 bases). Trimming took 0 bases from V and 6 from J, leaving 15 bases between them. Looked up from germline, CDR1 is LGHDT and CDR2 is YNNKEL (reference sequence). The CDR3 runs to 16 residues. The chain's CDR3 is CASSQESGASLNIQYF. CDR3 in DNA: TGTGCCAGCAGCCAAGAGAGCGGCGCTAGTTTAAACATTCAGTACTTC.

This clonotype occurred many times. The chain couples TRBV12-3 or TRBV12-4 to TRBJ1-1; no definite D call. The CDR3 loop spans 13 amino acids. Trimming pared 6 bases from V and 1 base from J, leaving 9 bases between. The CDR3 is CASRNGRNTEAFF. DNA for the CDR3: TGTGCCAGCAGGAACGGGAGGAACACTGAAGCTTTCTTT.

V gene TRBV21-1 combines with J gene TRBJ2-7; TRBD1 was called by the table and not checked on the DNA. TRBV21-1 is tagged as a pseudogene. The CDR3 sequence is 17 residues long. CDR3 nucleotides: TGTGCCAGCAGCAAAGGGTATAGAGACAGGGCAACTTACGAGCAGTACGTC. Translating it yields CASSKGYRDRATYEQYV.

The gene calls are TRBV7-2 and TRBJ2-3, with a possible D match to TRBD1 (5 bases). The CDR3 contains 14 residues. The ends were cut back, 5 bases at V and 2 bases at J, with 11 bases in the middle. From germline, CDR1 is SGHTA and CDR2 FQGNSA. CDR3 region: CASSPGAVTDTQYF. CDR3 coding DNA: TGTGCCAGCAGCCCTGGGGCGGTCACAGATACGCAGTATTTT.

This clonotype appeared many times. The chain is built from TRBV7-7 and TRBJ2-3; D not resolved. Germline V gives CDR1 SSHAT, CDR2 FNYEAQ (reference sequence). The CDR3 runs 13 residues. V was trimmed by 2 bases and J by 5 bases, leaving 8 bases between them. For the CDR3, the DNA is TGTGCCAGCAGCTTAAACTTGCTAGATACGCAGTATTTT. It translates to CASSLNLLDTQYF. The whole variable domain, filled in from reference TRBV7-7 and TRBJ2-3, reads GAGVSQSPRYKVTKRGQDVTLRCDPISSHATLYWYQQALGQGPEFLTYFNYEAQPDKSGLPSDRFSAERPEGSISTLTIQRTEQRDSAMYRCASSLNLLDTQYFGPGTRLTVL.